This T cell receptor (beta chain) appears in the sequencing data of a study of OX40 agonist ivuxolimab in advanced cancers. Background on the study: Patients with hepatocellular carcinoma, melanoma, renal cell or head and neck cancer made up the dose-escalation patients. Findings and limits, study-wide: Compared with others, partial responders at 0.1-3.0 mg/kg displayed clonal expansion among the lowest. Some of the nonresponding patients also showed low levels of normalized T-cell clonal expansion.

This CDR3 region has 20 residues. V was clipped by 0 bases and J by 4 bases; unmatched bases: 16. Germline CDR1 is SGHRS and CDR2 is YFSETQ. The assay was immunoSEQ multiplex PCR, and TCRdb's table has in-frame clones only and misses some. The sample consists of under 90,000 clones, approximately 89% of them appearing once. Comments on this clone: No antigen is known for it.

The chain recombines TRBV5-1 with TRBJ2-7; TRBD2 aligns across 13 bases. Sequenced here: CD4+ or CD8+ T cells sorted from blood, sampled in a trial of the OX40 agonist ivuxolimab. The receptor comes from an adult with an advanced solid tumor such as melanoma, head and neck, liver or kidney cancer. The CDR3 DNA follows: TGCGCCAGCAGCTTGGCCTCACGGACTAGCGGGAGTTCATACACATACGAGCAGTACTTC. Translation: CASSLASRTSGSSYTYEQYF.